Many counts were recorded for the clone carrying this T cell receptor (beta chain). Its specificity is unknown. The CDR3 consists of 13 residues. Trimming took 0 bases from V and 1 from J, leaving 5 bases between them. Germline V gives CDR1 DFQATT, CDR2 SNEGSKA (reference sequence). This entry is derived from a study of blood T cells in healthy people across ages. The second PCR ran about 6 to 12 cycles with a sample-barcoded 5' primer and J-beta primers. Carrying 12 random nucleotides, a template-switch adaptor labeled each individual cDNA molecule. TCRdb reprocessed the 5' RACE reads with MiXCR, giving one entry per CDR3 protein. The sample has about a million distinct CDR3 sequences; approximately 38% are singletons. Peripheral blood, about 9.8 milliliters per donor, was collected. Findings of the study overall: Age brought a roughly linear fall in TCR beta diversity measured per million T cells. The long-lived group displayed more naive CD4+ cells, plus higher diversity, than the aged donors did.

This chain uses TRBV20-1 with TRBJ2-3; D is ambiguous. The origin of this receptor is a man between 18 and 29 years old in good health. The specimen sequenced was blood. In DNA form, the CDR3 reads TGCAGTGCTAGAGATACTGGCACAGATACGCAGTATTTT. Protein sequence: CSARDTGTDTQYF.